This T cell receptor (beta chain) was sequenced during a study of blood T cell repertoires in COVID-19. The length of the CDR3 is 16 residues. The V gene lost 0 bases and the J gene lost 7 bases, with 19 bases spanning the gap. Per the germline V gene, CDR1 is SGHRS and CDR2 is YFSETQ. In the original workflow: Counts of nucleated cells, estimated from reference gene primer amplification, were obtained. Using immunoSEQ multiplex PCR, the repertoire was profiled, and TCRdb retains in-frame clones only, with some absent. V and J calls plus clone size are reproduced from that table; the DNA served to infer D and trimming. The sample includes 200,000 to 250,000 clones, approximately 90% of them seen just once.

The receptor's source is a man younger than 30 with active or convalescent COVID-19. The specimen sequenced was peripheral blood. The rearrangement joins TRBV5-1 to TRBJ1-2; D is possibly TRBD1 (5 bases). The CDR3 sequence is CASSLEPGWQGRGYTF. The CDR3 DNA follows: TGCGCCAGCAGCTTGGAGCCCGGTTGGCAGGGTCGTGGCTACACCTTC.